This TCR beta chain comes out of a study of cytomegalovirus exposure and HLA in healthy donors. The CDR3 loop spans 15 amino acids. The J segment lost 7 bases and the V segment lost 1 base, leaving 7 bases of the junction unmatched. Germline CDR1 reads SGHNT; CDR2 reads YYREEE (reference sequence). As concerns this clone: Its target is not known.

General observations from the study: It was in a later analysis that TCR association rates were seen to vary by HLA locus, highest for DRB1 and lowest for HLA-C. The study flagged some 170 TCR beta chains as cytomegalovirus-associated.

Donors consisted of healthy bone marrow donors. 60 Vbeta and 13 Jbeta primers were used in PCR. TCRdb keeps only in-frame clones here, not all; method: immunoSEQ multiplex PCR. The sample shows around 180,000 clones, about four fifths of them seen only once. V gene TRBV5-4 combines with J gene TRBJ2-2; 7 bases match TRBD2. The sequenced sample was PBMCs. This receptor was taken from a man aged 25 to 40 in good health and CMV-seropositive. The CDR3 coding sequence is TGTGCCAGCAGCTTGATGGCGGGAGCCGGCGGGGAGCTGTTTTTT. Its translation is CASSLMAGAGGELFF.